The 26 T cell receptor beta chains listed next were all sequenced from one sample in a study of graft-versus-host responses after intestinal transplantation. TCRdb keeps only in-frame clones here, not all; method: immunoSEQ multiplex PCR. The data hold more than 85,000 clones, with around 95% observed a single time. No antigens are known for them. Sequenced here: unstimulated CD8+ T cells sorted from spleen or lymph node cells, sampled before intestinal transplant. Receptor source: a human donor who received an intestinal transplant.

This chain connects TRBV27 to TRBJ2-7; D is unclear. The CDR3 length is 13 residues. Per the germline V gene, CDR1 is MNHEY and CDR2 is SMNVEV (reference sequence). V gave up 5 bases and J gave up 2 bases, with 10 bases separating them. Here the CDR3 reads CASSKTVTYEQYF. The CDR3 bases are TGTGCCAGCAGTAAGACTGTAACCTACGAGCAGTACTTC.

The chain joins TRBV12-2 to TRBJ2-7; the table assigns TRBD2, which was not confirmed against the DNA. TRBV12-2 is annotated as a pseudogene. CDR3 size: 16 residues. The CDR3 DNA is TGTGCAAGTCGCTTAGGAGTAGCGGGCAGCTCCTACGAGCAGTACTTC. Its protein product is CASRLGVAGSSYEQYF.

CDR3 sequence (DNA): TGTGCCAGCAGCTTAATGGGGGGTAGCAATCAGCCCCAGCATTTT. Translating gives CASSLMGGSNQPQHF. The chain recombines TRBV7-9 with TRBJ1-5; tentatively, D is TRBD1 (5 bases). The CDR3 runs 15 residues. The V gene's germline CDR1 is SEHNR and CDR2 FQNEAQ (reference sequence). V was trimmed by 2 bases and J by 0 bases, leaving 8 bases between them.

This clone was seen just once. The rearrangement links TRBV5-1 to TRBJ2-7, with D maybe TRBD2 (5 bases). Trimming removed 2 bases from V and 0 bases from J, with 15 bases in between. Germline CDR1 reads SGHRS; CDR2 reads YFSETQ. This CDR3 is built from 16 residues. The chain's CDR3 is CASSFGLGISSYEQYF. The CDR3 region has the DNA TGCGCCAGCAGCTTTGGACTGGGAATAAGCTCCTACGAGCAGTACTTC.

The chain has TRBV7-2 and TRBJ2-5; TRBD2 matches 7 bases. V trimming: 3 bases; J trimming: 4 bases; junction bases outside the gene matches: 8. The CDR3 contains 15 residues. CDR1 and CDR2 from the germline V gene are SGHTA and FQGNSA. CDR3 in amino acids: CASSLAGLVGETQYF. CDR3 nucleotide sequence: TGTGCCAGCAGCTTGGCCGGACTAGTCGGAGAGACCCAGTACTTC.

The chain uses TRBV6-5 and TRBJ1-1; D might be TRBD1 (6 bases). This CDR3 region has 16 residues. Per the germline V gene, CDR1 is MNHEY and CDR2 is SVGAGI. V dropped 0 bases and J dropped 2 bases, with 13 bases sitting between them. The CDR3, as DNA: TGTGCCAGCAGTTACTCGATGTCCAGGGGTAACACTGAAGCTTTCTTT. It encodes CASSYSMSRGNTEAFF.

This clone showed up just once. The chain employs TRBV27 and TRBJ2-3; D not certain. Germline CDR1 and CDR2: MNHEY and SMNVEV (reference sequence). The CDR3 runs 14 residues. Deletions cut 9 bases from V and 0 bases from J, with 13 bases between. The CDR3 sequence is CASRLWASTDTQYF. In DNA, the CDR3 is TGTGCCAGTAGGTTATGGGCCAGCACAGATACGCAGTATTTT.

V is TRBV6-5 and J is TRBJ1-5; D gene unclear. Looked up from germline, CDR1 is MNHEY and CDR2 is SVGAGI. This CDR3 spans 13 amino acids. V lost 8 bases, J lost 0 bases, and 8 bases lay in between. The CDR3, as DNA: TGTGCCAGCGGACTCCTTAGCAATCAGCCCCAGCATTTT. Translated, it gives CASGLLSNQPQHF.

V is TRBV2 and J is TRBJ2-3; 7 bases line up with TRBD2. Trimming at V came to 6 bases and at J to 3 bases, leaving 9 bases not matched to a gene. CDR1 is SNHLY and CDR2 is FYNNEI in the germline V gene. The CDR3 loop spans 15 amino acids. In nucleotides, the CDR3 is TGTGCCAGCAGGGAGGGCGGGAGAGCGACAGATACGCAGTATTTT. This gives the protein CASREGGRATDTQYF.

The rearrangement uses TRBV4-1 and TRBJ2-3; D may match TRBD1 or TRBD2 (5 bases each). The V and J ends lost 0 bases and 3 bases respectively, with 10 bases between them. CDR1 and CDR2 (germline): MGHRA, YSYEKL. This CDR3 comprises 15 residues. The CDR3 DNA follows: TGCGCCAGCAGCCAAGATGGGGGATTAACAGATACGCAGTATTTT. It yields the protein CASSQDGGLTDTQYF.

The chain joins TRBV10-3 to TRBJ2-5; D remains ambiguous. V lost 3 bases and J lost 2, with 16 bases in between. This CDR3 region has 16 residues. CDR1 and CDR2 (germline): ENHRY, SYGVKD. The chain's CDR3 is CAISEPSTWGQETQYF. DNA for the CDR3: TGTGCCATCAGTGAACCCTCGACGTGGGGACAAGAGACCCAGTACTTC.

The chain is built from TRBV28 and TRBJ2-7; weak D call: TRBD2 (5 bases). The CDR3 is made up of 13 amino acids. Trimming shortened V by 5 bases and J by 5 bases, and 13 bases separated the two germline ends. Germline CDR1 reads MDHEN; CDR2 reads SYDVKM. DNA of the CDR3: TGTGCCAGCAGTACTAGGGCTTGGGACGAGCAGTACTTC. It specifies CASSTRAWDEQYF.

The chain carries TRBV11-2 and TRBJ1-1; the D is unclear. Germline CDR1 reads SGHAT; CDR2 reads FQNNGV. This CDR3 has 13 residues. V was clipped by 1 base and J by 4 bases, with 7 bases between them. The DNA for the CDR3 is TGTGCCAGCAGCTTAGTGGGAGGCACTGAAGCTTTCTTT. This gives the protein CASSLVGGTEAFF.

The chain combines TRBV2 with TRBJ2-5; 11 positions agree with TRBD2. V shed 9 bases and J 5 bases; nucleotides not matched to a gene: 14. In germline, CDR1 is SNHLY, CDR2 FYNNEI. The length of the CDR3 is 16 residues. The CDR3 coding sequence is TGTGCCAGGAACGTTCTTAGCGGGAGGGGACGGGAGACCCAGTACTTC. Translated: CARNVLSGRGRETQYF. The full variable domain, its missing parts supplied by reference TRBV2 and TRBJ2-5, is EPEVTQTPSHQVTQMGQEVILRCVPISNHLYFYWYRQILGQKVEFLVSFYNNEISEKSEIFDDQFSVERPDGSNFTLKIRSTKLEDSAMYFCARNVLSGRGRETQYFGPGTRLLVL.

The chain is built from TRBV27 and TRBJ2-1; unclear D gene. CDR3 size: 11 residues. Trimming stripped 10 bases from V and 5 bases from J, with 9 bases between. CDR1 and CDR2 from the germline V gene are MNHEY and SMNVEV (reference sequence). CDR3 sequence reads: CATRINNEQFF. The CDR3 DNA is TGTGCCACCCGAATCAACAATGAGCAGTTCTTC.

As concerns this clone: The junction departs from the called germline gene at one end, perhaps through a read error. The CDR3 here is CASSPAPPDRPVF. CDR3 coding DNA: TGTGCCAGCAGCCCGGCCCCGCCGGACAGACCTGTCTTC. The rearrangement links TRBV5-4 to TRBJ1-2; a weak D match, TRBD1 (6 bases). Per the germline V gene, CDR1 is SGHNT and CDR2 is YYREEE (reference sequence). The CDR3 covers 13 residues.

In nucleotides, the CDR3 is TGTGCCAGCAGCGTAGGTGTAGGGCAGAATCAGCCCCAGCATTTT. It codes for CASSVGVGQNQPQHF. This chain connects TRBV9 to TRBJ1-5; no definite D call. Germline CDR1 SGDLS, CDR2 YYNGEE. This CDR3 has 15 amino acids. Trimming took 0 bases from V and 4 from J, leaving 11 bases between them.

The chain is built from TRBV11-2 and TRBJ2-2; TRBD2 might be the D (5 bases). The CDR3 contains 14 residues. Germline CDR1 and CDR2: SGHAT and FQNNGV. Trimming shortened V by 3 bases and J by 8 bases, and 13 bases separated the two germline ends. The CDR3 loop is CASSFDGLLGELFF. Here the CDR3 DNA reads TGTGCCAGCAGCTTTGACGGACTTCTTGGGGAGCTGTTTTTT.

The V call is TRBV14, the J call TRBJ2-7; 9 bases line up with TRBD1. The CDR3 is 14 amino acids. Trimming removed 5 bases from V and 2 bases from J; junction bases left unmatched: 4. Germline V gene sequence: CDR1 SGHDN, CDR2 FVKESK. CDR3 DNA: TGTGCCAGCAGCGAAACAGGGGGCCCCTACGAGCAGTACTTC. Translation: CASSETGGPYEQYF.

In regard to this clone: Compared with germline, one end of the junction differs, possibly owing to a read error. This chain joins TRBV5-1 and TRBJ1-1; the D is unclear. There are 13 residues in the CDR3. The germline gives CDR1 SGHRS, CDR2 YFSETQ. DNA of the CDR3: TGCGCCAGCCGGGTTTGGATGGGAACTGAAGTTTTCTTT. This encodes CASRVWMGTEVFF. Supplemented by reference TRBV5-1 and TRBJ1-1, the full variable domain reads KAGVTQTPRYLIKTRGQQVTLSCSPISGHRSVSWYQQTPGQGLQFLFEYFSETQRNKGNFPGRFSGRQFSNSRSEMNVSTLELGDSALYLCASRVWMGTEVFFGQGTRLTVV.

The CDR3 coding sequence is TGTGCCAGCAACCCGGGACACAACACCGGGGAGCTGTTTTTT. Its translation: CASNPGHNTGELFF. The chain links TRBV27 to TRBJ2-2, with D perhaps TRBD1 (6 bases). With 7 bases removed from V and 2 bases from J, the gap between germline ends came to 11 bases. The CDR3 runs 14 residues. Germline loops: CDR1 MNHEY, CDR2 SMNVEV (reference sequence).

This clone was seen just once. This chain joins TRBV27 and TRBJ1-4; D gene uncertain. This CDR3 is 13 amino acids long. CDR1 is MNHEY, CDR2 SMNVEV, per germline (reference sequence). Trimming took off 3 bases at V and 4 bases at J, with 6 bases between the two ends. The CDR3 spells CASSFAGNEKLFF. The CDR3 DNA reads TGTGCCAGCAGTTTCGCGGGTAATGAAAAACTGTTTTTT.

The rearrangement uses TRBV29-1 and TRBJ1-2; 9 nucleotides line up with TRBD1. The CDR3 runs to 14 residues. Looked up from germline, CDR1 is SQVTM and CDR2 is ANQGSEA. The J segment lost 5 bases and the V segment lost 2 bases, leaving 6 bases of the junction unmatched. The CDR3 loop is CSVEPGQGLYGYTF. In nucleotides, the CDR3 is TGCAGCGTTGAACCGGGACAGGGCTTATATGGCTACACCTTC.

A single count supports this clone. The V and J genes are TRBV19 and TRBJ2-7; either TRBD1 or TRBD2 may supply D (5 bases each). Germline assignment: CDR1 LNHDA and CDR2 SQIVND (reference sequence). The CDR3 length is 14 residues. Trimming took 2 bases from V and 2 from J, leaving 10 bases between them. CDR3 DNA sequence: TGTGCCAGTAGTATACATGAGGGGACCTACGAGCAGTACTTC. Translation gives CASSIHEGTYEQYF.

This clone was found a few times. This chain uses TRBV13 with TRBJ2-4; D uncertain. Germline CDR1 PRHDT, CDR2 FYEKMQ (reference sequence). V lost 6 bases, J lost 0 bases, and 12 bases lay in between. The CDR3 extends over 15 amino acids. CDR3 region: CASSGSQLAKNIQYF. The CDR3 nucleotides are TGTGCCAGCAGTGGCTCGCAATTAGCCAAAAACATTCAGTACTTC.

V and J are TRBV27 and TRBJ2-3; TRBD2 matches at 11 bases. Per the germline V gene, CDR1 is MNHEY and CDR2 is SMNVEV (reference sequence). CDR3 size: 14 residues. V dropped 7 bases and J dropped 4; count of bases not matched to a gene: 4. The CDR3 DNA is TGTGCCAGCATAGCTAGCGGGGGGCCAGATACGCAGTATTTT. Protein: CASIASGGPDTQYF.